This T cell receptor (beta chain) was identified during a study of cytomegalovirus exposure and HLA in healthy donors. This clone was detected a few times. V was clipped by 4 bases and J by 1 base; unmatched bases: 5. From germline, CDR1 is SGHDT and CDR2 YYEEEE. This CDR3 comprises 15 residues. 13 Jbeta primers and 60 Vbeta primers were used for the PCR. Clones were sequenced by immunoSEQ multiplex PCR, and TCRdb holds only the in-frame ones, with some missing. The sample yields 150,000 to 200,000 clones, over 9.5% seen once. This TCR derives from a man between 50 and 59 years old in good health and CMV-seropositive. Sequencing was done on a sample of PBMCs. The gene calls are TRBV5-6 and TRBJ2-3, with TRBD2 matching 8 bases. CDR3 protein: CASSPLTSGTDTQYF. The CDR3 coding sequence is TGTGCCAGCAGCCCCCTGACTAGCGGCACAGATACGCAGTATTTT. The whole variable domain, remainder taken from reference TRBV5-6 and TRBJ2-3, is DAGVTQSPTHLIKTRGQQVTLRCSPKSGHDTVSWYQQALGQGPQFIFQYYEEEERQRGNFPDRFSGHQFPNYSSELNVNALLLGDSALYLCASSPLTSGTDTQYFGPGTRLTVL.